Shown below are 32 T cell receptor beta chains from a single sample sequenced in a study of breast tumors, draining lymph nodes, adjacent tissues. TCRdb re-derived calls from the multiplex PCR reads in MiXCR, one entry per CDR3 protein. The sample contains about 35,000 distinct CDR3 sequences, 36% of which appear only once. The specimen sequenced was breast tumor tissue. The receptor source for this set is a female donor with breast cancer. Some clones in this sample may be carry-over from other donors' samples.

At least ten counts were recorded for this clonotype. The V call is TRBV7-9, the J call TRBJ2-2; D remains unclear. Trimming removed 3 bases from V and 6 bases from J, with 14 bases in between. The germline V gene encodes CDR1 SEHNR and CDR2 FQNEAQ (reference sequence). CDR3 size: 15 residues. The CDR3 DNA sequence: TGTGCCAGCAGCTTGCGTGATAGTTTTTCCGGGGAGCTGTTTTTT. Protein product: CASSLRDSFSGELFF.

This clonotype occurred a few times. The V and J genes are TRBV6-2 or TRBV6-3 and TRBJ2-3, with 10 bases matching TRBD2. Germline-derived CDR1 and CDR2 are MNHEY and SVGEGT. The V segment lost 6 bases and the J segment 4 bases; nucleotides outside the gene matches: 13. This CDR3 spans 17 amino acids. CDR3 nucleotides: TGTGCCAGCAGCCCACTCCCTAGCGGGAGTGCCGCAGATACGCAGTATTTT. It yields the protein CASSPLPSGSAADTQYF.

This clonotype was seen at least ten times. V usage is TRBV20-1 and J usage is TRBJ2-7; D tentatively fits TRBD1 or TRBD2 (6 bases each). This CDR3 spans 15 amino acids. Trimming cost V 3 bases and J 4 bases, with 19 bases left between them. CDR1 DFQATT and CDR2 SNEGSKA come from the germline V gene (reference sequence). The CDR3 DNA is TGCAGTGCTAGCCCTGACCCCCGGGGGCGGTACGAGCAGTACTTC. Residues: CSASPDPRGRYEQYF.

V is TRBV2 and J is TRBJ2-3; 8 nucleotides align to TRBD2. CDR1 SNHLY and CDR2 FYNNEI come from the germline V gene. Germline trimming cut 3 bases from V and 5 bases from J; bases unmatched to any gene: 4. CDR3 length: 14 residues. The CDR3 DNA reads TGTGCCAGCAGTGAGGGACTAGGGGTAGATACGCAGTATTTT. Translated: CASSEGLGVDTQYF.

The CDR3 DNA sequence: TGCAGTGCTAGAGTATTGGGGGGCGCGGCCAAAAACATTCAGTACTTC. Its translation: CSARVLGGAAKNIQYF. V and J are TRBV20-1 and TRBJ2-4; the D gene could be TRBD1 or TRBD2 (6 bases each). The CDR3 sequence is 16 residues long. V lost 1 base to trimming and J lost 1 base, with 14 bases between them. Germline V gene data show CDR1 as DFQATT and CDR2 as SNEGSKA (reference sequence).

This clonotype showed up just once. Here the CDR3 DNA reads TGCGCCAGCAGCTTGGCGGACTTACAAGAGACCCAGTACTTC. Its translation: CASSLADLQETQYF. The rearrangement uses TRBV5-1 and TRBJ2-5; D is possibly TRBD2 (5 bases). CDR1 and CDR2 from the germline V gene are SGHRS and YFSETQ. V gave up 0 bases and J gave up 2 bases, with 8 bases separating them. This CDR3 has 14 amino acids. Full variable domain (rest looked up from reference TRBV5-1 and TRBJ2-5): KAGVTQTPRYLIKTRGQQVTLSCSPISGHRSVSWYQQTPGQGLQFLFEYFSETQRNKGNFPGRFSGRQFSNSRSEMNVSTLELGDSALYLCASSLADLQETQYFGPGTRLLVL.

This clonotype was picked up many times. CDR3 protein: CASSARDTLQETQYF. The CDR3 DNA sequence: TGTGCCAGCAGCGCCCGGGACACTCTTCAAGAGACCCAGTACTTC. This chain connects TRBV11-3 to TRBJ2-5; maybe TRBD1 (6 bases). The V gene's germline CDR1 is SGHNT and CDR2 YENEEA. V was trimmed by 5 bases and J by 2 bases, leaving 15 bases between them. CDR3 length: 15 amino acids.

This clonotype was seen many times. This chain links TRBV7-9 with TRBJ1-3, with 7 nucleotides matching TRBD1. In germline, CDR1 is SEHNR, CDR2 FQNEAQ (reference sequence). The CDR3 has 16 amino acids. V was clipped by 1 base and J by 2 bases; unmatched bases: 5. The CDR3 spells CASSLDTQGAGNTIYF. In DNA form, the CDR3 reads TGTGCCAGCAGCTTAGATACCCAGGGGGCTGGAAACACCATATATTTT.

This clonotype was observed many times. The V and J genes are TRBV5-5 and TRBJ2-3; 8 bases align to TRBD2. CDR3 length equals 16 residues. Germline loops: CDR1 SGHKS, CDR2 YYEKEE (reference sequence). The V and J ends lost 4 bases and 2 bases, in that order; junction bases with no gene match: 9. The CDR3 DNA sequence: TGTGCCAGCAGCCCGACGGGCGGGGGGCTCACAGATACGCAGTATTTT. It translates to CASSPTGGGLTDTQYF.

This rearrangement joins TRBV7-8 to TRBJ2-1, with D possibly TRBD2 on 5 matching bases. V gave up 4 bases and J gave up 6 bases, with 10 bases separating them. The CDR3 runs 13 residues. The V gene's germline CDR1 is SGHVS and CDR2 FQNEAQ. The CDR3 loop is CASSSTNFNEQFF. Here the CDR3 DNA reads TGTGCCAGCAGCTCGACTAACTTCAATGAGCAGTTCTTC. Looking up the rest from reference TRBV7-8 and TRBJ2-1 gives the full variable domain: GAGVSQSPRYKVAKRGQDVALRCDPISGHVSLFWYQQALGQGPEFLTYFQNEAQLDKSGLPSDRFFAERPEGSVSTLKIQRTQQEDSAVYLCASSSTNFNEQFFGPGTRLTVL.

This clonotype appeared many times. J is TRBJ2-6 and V is TRBV11-2, with D hard to call. The germline V and J ends were trimmed by 4 bases and 0 bases, with 4 bases remaining between them. Germline V lookup: CDR1 SGHAT, CDR2 FQNNGV. There are 14 residues in the CDR3. The CDR3 DNA reads TGTGCCAGCAGCTCATTCTCTGGGGCCAACGTCCTGACTTTC. Encoded protein: CASSSFSGANVLTF.

This chain joins TRBV6-2 or TRBV6-3 and TRBJ2-7; 14 bases line up with TRBD2. The V gene's germline CDR1 is MNHEY and CDR2 SVGEGT. After removal of 6 bases from V and 2 bases from J, the junction contained 9 bases not matched to a gene. This CDR3 region has 17 residues. CDR3: CASSRGGTSGSPYEQYF. In nucleotides, the CDR3 is TGTGCCAGCAGCCGCGGCGGGACTAGCGGGAGCCCCTACGAGCAGTACTTC.

Concerning this clonotype: A junction end diverges from the germline sequence, so it may reflect a read error. This chain connects TRBV9 to TRBJ2-7, with TRBD2 identical over 13 bases. This CDR3 spans 15 amino acids. Germline CDR1 SGDLS, CDR2 YYNGEE. CDR3 coding DNA: TGTGCCAGCAGCGTAGAGGGACTAGCGGGAACCCGGACAGTCTTC. Translated: CASSVEGLAGTRTVF.

This clonotype was recorded once. The rearrangement links TRBV28 to TRBJ2-4; 10 bases match TRBD2. V trimming: 5 bases; J trimming: 6 bases; junction bases outside the gene matches: 4. This CDR3 comprises 14 residues. The germline gives CDR1 MDHEN, CDR2 SYDVKM. This chain's CDR3 is CASSPRTSGNIQYF. For the CDR3, the DNA is TGTGCCAGCAGTCCCCGGACTAGCGGAAACATTCAGTACTTC.

This clonotype showed up many times. The chain is built from TRBV10-3 and TRBJ2-3; possibly TRBD2 for D (5 bases). With 2 bases removed from V and 6 bases from J, the gap between germline ends came to 9 bases. The CDR3 contains 13 residues. Germline CDR1 and CDR2: ENHRY and SYGVKD. The CDR3 sequence is CAISEQGGDTQYF. The CDR3 DNA is TGTGCCATCAGTGAGCAAGGAGGTGATACGCAGTATTTT.

This clonotype has a count of ten or more. The J gene is TRBJ2-7, the V gene TRBV5-8; D is ambiguous. This CDR3 comprises 11 residues. Germline V gene sequence: CDR1 SGHTS, CDR2 YDEGEE. With 4 bases removed from V and 4 bases from J, the gap between germline ends came to 6 bases. CDR3 residues: CASSHLYEQYF. The CDR3 nucleotides read TGTGCCAGCAGCCACCTTTACGAGCAGTACTTC. Variable domain in full (rest from reference TRBV5-8 and TRBJ2-7): EAGVTQSPTHLIKTRGQQATLRCSPISGHTSVYWYQQALGLGLQFLLWYDEGEERNRGNFPPRFSGRQFPNYSSELNVNALELEDSALYLCASSHLYEQYFGPGTRLTVT.

Many counts were recorded for this clonotype. The chain combines TRBV4-3 with TRBJ1-6; tentative D call: TRBD1 (5 bases). CDR1 is LGHNA and CDR2 is YSLEER in the germline V gene. V gave up 3 bases and J gave up 8 bases, with 8 bases separating them. CDR3 length equals 13 residues. CDR3: CASSQGGDSPLHF. The DNA for the CDR3 is TGCGCCAGCAGCCAGGGGGGAGATTCACCCCTCCACTTT.

This clonotype was recorded many times. DNA for the CDR3: TGTGCCACCAGTGACCCGGACAGTACGGGCACAGATACGCAGTATTTT. It codes for CATSDPDSTGTDTQYF. J is TRBJ2-3 and V is TRBV24-1, with D possibly being TRBD1 (6 bases). The germline gives CDR1 KGHDR, CDR2 SFDVKD. Deletions cut 4 bases from V and 1 base from J, with 14 bases between. This CDR3 spans 16 amino acids.

This clonotype was observed many times. This chain joins TRBV14 and TRBJ2-7; 11 bases are shared with TRBD2. CDR1 and CDR2 from the germline V gene are SGHDN and FVKESK. V shed 1 base and J 4 bases; nucleotides not matched to a gene: 12. The CDR3 runs 18 residues. The CDR3: CASSQGAGLAGGLYEQYF. The CDR3 region has the DNA TGTGCCAGCAGCCAAGGGGCAGGCCTAGCGGGAGGATTATACGAGCAGTACTTC.

The chain recombines TRBV24-1 with TRBJ2-5; D remains unclear. The CDR3 length is 14 residues. V lost 3 bases to trimming and J lost 5 bases, with 12 bases between them. Germline CDR1 KGHDR, CDR2 SFDVKD. The CDR3 reads CATSDPFMGETQYF. The CDR3 DNA follows: TGTGCCACCAGTGATCCTTTCATGGGGGAGACCCAGTACTTC.

This clonotype came up many times. The chain has TRBV19 and TRBJ2-3, with no clear D. Germline CDR1 reads LNHDA; CDR2 reads SQIVND (reference sequence). This CDR3 is built from 16 residues. V was cut by 5 bases and J by 0 bases, with 15 bases left in between. This CDR3 is CASSSGQATSTDTQYF. CDR3 bases: TGTGCCAGTAGTTCGGGTCAAGCTACTAGCACAGATACGCAGTATTTT.

This clonotype was counted a few times. This may stem from a read error, because a much larger clone lies one nucleotide away. The rearrangement joins TRBV28 to TRBJ2-1; D might be TRBD2 (6 bases). The CDR3 is 14 residues long. From germline, CDR1 is MDHEN and CDR2 SYDVKM. The germline V and J ends were trimmed by 5 bases and 1 base, with 9 bases remaining between them. CDR3 nucleotides: TGTGCCAGCAGTCCGACTAGGTCCTACAATGAGCAGTTCTTC. This sequence encodes CASSPTRSYNEQFF.

This clonotype counts as medium-sized. The rearrangement uses TRBV7-8 and TRBJ2-5; 7 nucleotides match TRBD1. The CDR3 is 14 amino acids. The ends lost 6 bases at V and 2 bases at J; junction bases unmatched: 6. Germline V gene lookup returns CDR1 SGHVS and CDR2 FQNEAQ. This CDR3 reads CASSQRDSQETQYF. The CDR3 DNA reads as TGTGCCAGCAGTCAAAGGGACAGTCAAGAGACCCAGTACTTC.

This clonotype was recorded a few times. The chain links TRBV12-3 or TRBV12-4 to TRBJ1-5; 7 nucleotides match TRBD1. The CDR3 has 14 residues. With V trimmed by 5 bases and J by 4 bases, 5 bases remained unmatched. CDR3 region: CASSQTGINQPQHF. CDR3 bases: TGTGCCAGCAGTCAGACAGGGATTAATCAGCCCCAGCATTTT.

In this sample, this clonotype turned up many times. The V and J genes are TRBV20-1 and TRBJ2-7; D unresolved. The germline gives CDR1 DFQATT, CDR2 SNEGSKA (reference sequence). CDR3 length: 13 amino acids. Trimming removed 6 bases from V and 3 bases from J, with 15 bases in between. The DNA for the CDR3 is TGCAGTGCCTCGGACGGAACTATCTACGAGCAGTACTTC. This translates into CSASDGTIYEQYF.

This clonotype was seen many times. The V call is TRBV7-9, the J call TRBJ1-3, with D maybe TRBD1 (5 bases). The CDR3 consists of 14 residues. Germline V gives CDR1 SEHNR, CDR2 FQNEAQ (reference sequence). V was trimmed by 5 bases and J by 0 bases, leaving 8 bases between them. The CDR3 bases are TGTGCCAGCAGCCGGGACGGCTCTGGAAACACCATATATTTT. Translating gives CASSRDGSGNTIYF.

This clonotype was recorded many times. The gene calls are TRBV20-1 and TRBJ2-7; 7 bases agree with TRBD2. This CDR3 spans 13 amino acids. The germline gives CDR1 DFQATT, CDR2 SNEGSKA (reference sequence). Trimming at V came to 3 bases and at J to 2 bases, leaving 4 bases not matched to a gene. The CDR3, as DNA: TGCAGTGCTAGTCCTAGCGGCCCCTACGAGCAGTACTTC. As protein: CSASPSGPYEQYF.

The count of this clonotype is one. The genes are TRBV12-3 or TRBV12-4 and TRBJ2-3, with TRBD2 identical over 9 bases. This CDR3 is 17 amino acids long. V lost 4 bases and J lost 3; bases outside the gene matches: 11. CDR3 sequence reads: CASSWEAGLAGTDTQYF. For the CDR3, the DNA is TGTGCCAGCAGTTGGGAGGCGGGGCTAGCGGGAACAGATACGCAGTATTTT.

This clonotype was detected many times. The V call is TRBV20-1, the J call TRBJ2-3; 12 bases line up with TRBD2. The CDR3 loop spans 16 amino acids. V dropped 1 base and J dropped 4; count of bases not matched to a gene: 6. In germline, CDR1 is DFQATT, CDR2 SNEGSKA (reference sequence). CDR3 sequence reads: CSARGPSGRGSDTQYF. The CDR3 nucleotides are TGCAGTGCTAGAGGGCCTAGCGGGAGGGGGTCAGATACGCAGTATTTT.

This clonotype was found many times. This chain connects TRBV10-1 to TRBJ2-2, with TRBD1 identical over 8 bases. V gave up 4 bases and J gave up 4 bases; unmatched junction bases: 2. This CDR3 is 14 amino acids long. Germline CDR1 reads WNHNN; CDR2 reads SYGVQD (reference sequence). In DNA form, the CDR3 reads TGCGCCAGCAGTGTACAGGGGGGCACCGGGGAGCTGTTTTTT. This gives the protein CASSVQGGTGELFF.

This rearrangement joins TRBV6-1 to TRBJ2-5, with a possible D match to TRBD2 (5 bases). The CDR3 has 14 amino acids. V lost 4 bases and J 4 bases, leaving 13 bases between the germline ends. Germline values: CDR1 MNHNS, CDR2 SASEGT. The CDR3 reads CASSAPGKTETQYF. The CDR3 DNA reads TGTGCCAGCAGTGCCCCGGGGAAGACAGAGACCCAGTACTTC.

This clonotype showed up many times. The chain recombines TRBV30 with TRBJ2-7; D ambiguous. In germline, CDR1 is GTSNPN, CDR2 SVGIG (reference sequence). The CDR3 consists of 12 residues. V shed 5 bases and J shed 0 bases, with 8 bases lying between them. Written as DNA, the CDR3 is TGTGCCTGGGGTCGAAACTCCTACGAGCAGTACTTC. Its protein product is CAWGRNSYEQYF.